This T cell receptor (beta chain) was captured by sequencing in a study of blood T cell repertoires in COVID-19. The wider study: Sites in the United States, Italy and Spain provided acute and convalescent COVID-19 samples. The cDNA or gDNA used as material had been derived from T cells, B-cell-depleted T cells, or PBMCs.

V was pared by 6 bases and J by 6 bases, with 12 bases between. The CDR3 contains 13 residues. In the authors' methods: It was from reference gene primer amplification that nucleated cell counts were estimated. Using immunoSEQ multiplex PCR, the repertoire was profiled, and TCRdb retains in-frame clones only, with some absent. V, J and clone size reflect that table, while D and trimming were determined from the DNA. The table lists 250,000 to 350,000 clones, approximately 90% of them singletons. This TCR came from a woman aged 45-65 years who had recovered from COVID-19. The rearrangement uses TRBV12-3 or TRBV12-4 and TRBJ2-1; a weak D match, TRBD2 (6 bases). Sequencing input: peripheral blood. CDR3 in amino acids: CASRDRGINEQFF. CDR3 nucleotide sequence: TGTGCCAGCAGGGATCGGGGGATCAATGAGCAGTTCTTC.